Listed below are T cell receptor beta chains from one sample, sequenced in a study of blood T cell repertoires in COVID-19. TCRdb keeps only in-frame clones here, not all; method: immunoSEQ multiplex PCR. The sample lists around 68,000 clones; 87% were seen once. Sequences were obtained from peripheral blood. The source of these receptors is a woman in her forties or fifties with acute or convalescent COVID-19. The CDR3 runs from the conserved cysteine through the conserved F or W. Fields, in order: V gene, CDR3 protein.

TRBV2,CASSVGVREKLFF
TRBV6-5,CASSLTGVSYEQYF
TRBV15,CATSEIGNTEAFF
TRBV10-1,CASSRGTTGELFF
TRBV4-3,CASSRDRVGNSPLHF
TRBV6-6,CASTTFDDRGRGGYTF
TRBV6-5,CASSNGGFYGYTF
TRBV7-3,CASSLMYTDTQYF
TRBV4-3,CASSQEVRTGNTEAFF
TRBV6-6,CASRQEGASGNTIYF
TRBV30,CAWSRTGGNSPLHF
TRBV6-5,CASSYSTQTYEQYF
TRBV5-8,CASSYEPTGDRSQPQHF
TRBV6-5,CASSSRRGLQAFF
TRBV15,CATSGSGRGLSTDTQYF
TRBV7-9,CASSLQRYHTGELFF
TRBV6-5,CASSYGERAYEQYF
TRBV6-2/TRBV6-3,CASSDRDGRGNEQFF
TRBV3-1/TRBV3-2,CASSHNRGLNTEAFF
TRBV19,CASTSDTYSNQPQHF
TRBV7-2,CASSPDQGTYGYTF
TRBV6-1,CASSEQGLGNQPQHF
TRBV7-9,CASSSLVLVRKETQYF
TRBV27,CASRPLAGGGSYEQYF
TRBV24-1,CATSETGFVYGYTF
TRBV18,CASSPMGQGMNTEAFF
TRBV7-8,CASSVTSGNTQFF
TRBV24-1,CATSDSGTGEGGYTF
TRBV10-3,CAIRDPSGTNEQFF
TRBV27,CASSPTRGSGYTF
TRBV11-2,CASSSTNQPQHF
TRBV4-2,CASSLPMGQGLDSPLHF
TRBV24-1,CATSDLRSGVGELFF
TRBV2,CASGQGNYGYTF
TRBV5-4,CASSLGQGALDTEAFF
TRBV6-6,CASSRGGGSSGNTIYF
TRBV5-1,CASSLGVLSSYNEQFF
TRBV19,CASSRGLTYGYTF
TRBV9,CASSVGGYLYNEQFF
TRBV27,CASSLRPIDSGANVLTF
TRBV24-1,CATSGGQGSWTGELFF
TRBV27,CASRLQGIGQPQHF
TRBV7-9,CASSYSRAPQYF
TRBV3-1/TRBV3-2,CASSLGQGKAQHF
TRBV6-5,CASTTEYGGYNEQFF
TRBV3-1/TRBV3-2,CASSPLPGGTEAFF
TRBV4-1,CASSPAVRSSEKLFF
TRBV10-2,CASRSNSNQPQHF
TRBV10-3,CAISELGGGQPQHF
TRBV30,CAWQSRGINYGYTF
TRBV5-8,CASSDGPPRGGEKLFF
TRBV18,CASSPLGDEQYF
TRBV2,CASSEGGLGTQYF
TRBV5-1,CASSLSGRSYEQYF
TRBV7-9,CASSAQGDRAEAFF
TRBV7-2,CASSFYDTGELFF
TRBV28,CASSSDRSYGYTF